This TCR beta chain was recovered during a study of blood T cell repertoires in COVID-19. Study-wide background: Acute and convalescent COVID-19 samples came from the United States, Italy and Spain.

The CDR3 covers 14 residues. From germline, CDR1 is SGHTA and CDR2 FQGNSA. V dropped 5 bases and J dropped 5 bases, with 15 bases sitting between them. Some clones are missing from TCRdb's copy, which holds only in-frame ones; the method was immunoSEQ multiplex PCR. The repertoire holds a few hundred thousand clones, 80% to 85% seen once, with about 5% in the top ten. Sequencing was carried out using PBMCs or T cells enriched from blood (not recorded which). The clonotype comes from a woman aged 45-65 years who had recovered from COVID-19. The V gene is TRBV7-2, the J gene TRBJ1-2; D possibly corresponds to TRBD1 (6 bases). The CDR3 sequence is CASSLKGGQYGYTF. The CDR3 nucleotides read TGTGCCAGCAGCCTAAAGGGTGGACAGTATGGCTACACCTTC.